The present entry profiles one TCR beta chain with its context. The antigen this receptor binds is unknown. Base-call qualities are not available, and no considerably larger clone is one nucleotide away. This sample stems from a study of blood T cell repertoires in COVID-19 (dated by TCRdb to 2020 to 2022). Context from the whole study: Collaborator samples came from the United States, Italy and Spain and covered acute and convalescent phases of COVID-19. The prospective study material was composed of cDNA or gDNA derived from T cells, B-cell-depleted T cells, or PBMCs. Deeply sampled blood TCRbeta repertoires from subjects exposed to, actively infected with, or recovered from COVID-19 were included in the dataset. The repertoires were released in a freely available public database meant as a resource for research on the immune response to SARS-CoV-2. The samples were drawn from two sources: the first 160 participants of the ongoing ImmuneRACE study, and 1,200 or so subjects contributed by 6 global collaborators. Nearly every sample came with metadata listing a de-identified subject ID, COVID-19 status, age in years and sex. HLA class I and class II types, where available, came from metadata supplied by the sample provider rather than from assay-based typing. What the research found in general, with its limitations: How much clinical and demographic metadata was included differed by source and by participant, and the metadata was provided uncurated.

V is pared back by 2 bases and J by 1 base, with 17 bases lying between the germline termini. The CDR3 runs 17 residues from the cysteine to the phenylalanine. Left in the record is the CDR3 DNA by itself, 51 bases read in frame from the first base. Sequences WSHSY (CDR1) and SAAADI (CDR2) are obtained from the germline V gene. The immunoSEQ Assay, a bias-controlled multiplex PCR, was used to amplify TCRbeta CDR3 regions from genomic DNA. Under the source paper's analysis protocol: The number of nucleated cells in each sample was estimated by amplification of reference gene primers within the assay. To quantify the absolute abundance of each unique TCRbeta CDR3 rearrangement, sequence reads were collapsed and filtered. For each sample, productive Simpson clonality was calculated as the square root of Simpson's diversity index over productive rearrangements. TCRdb mirrors the immuneACCESS table, restricted to in-frame sequences. Some clones are absent from its copies; in checked studies, under half trace to an unresolved V gene, and the reason for the others is unknown. That table supplies the V and J calls and clone size; D and trimming were determined from the DNA. The sample has hundreds of thousands of clones on record, under 90% of them singletons. Roughly 3.5% of the sample is in the top ten clones.

Participants in the prospective study were enrolled through a virtual design, were aged about 18 to 90 years, and lived in 24 United States geographic areas. Cohort assignment in the prospective study relied on participant-reported clinical history from a screening survey and a study questionnaire. For ImmuneRACE Cohort 3, a participant was defined as recovered based on two consecutive negative NP/OP PCR tests, clearance by a healthcare professional, or resolution of symptoms. In the prospective study, mobile phlebotomists collected whole blood, serum and a nasopharyngeal or oropharyngeal swab from each participant. Participants in the prospective study had the option to provide additional blood draws and questionnaires over a roughly two-month period. Before DNA extraction, blood samples from the prospective study were shipped at room temperature or frozen.

What was sequenced was PBMCs or T cells enriched from blood (not recorded which). Rearrangement joined TRBV10-2 to TRBJ1-1, with TRBD1 perhaps the D gene, on 5 matching bases. This clonotype was obtained from a woman aged 55-69 years who had recovered from COVID-19. The DNA sequence follows: TGCGCCAGCAGTGAGGGCCCCCAGACAGCACCGAACACTGAAGCTTTCTTT. Its protein is CASSEGPQTAPNTEAFF.